The following is a TCR beta chain sequence with its context. Its target is unknown. This specimen belongs to a study of T cell responses to AZD1222 COVID-19 vaccine. For the study at large: Combined were second doses at about 4 or about 12 weeks.

This CDR3 region has 16 residues. Trimming pared 1 base from V and 0 bases from J, leaving 10 bases between. The germline CDR1 and CDR2 sequences are SGHRS and YFSETQ. TCRdb keeps only in-frame clones here, not all; method: immunoSEQ multiplex PCR. The repertoire includes some 92,000 clones, over 80% of them detected once, and about 7.5% sits in the top ten. Findings and caveats of the study: Once two AZD1222 doses were given, Spike-specific TCR breadth and depth went up.

Sequenced here: peripheral blood, sampled on day 0 of AZD1222 vaccination. The chain joins TRBV5-1 to TRBJ2-2; D ambiguous. This clonotype originated in an adult in good health. The CDR3 loop reads CASSLSSAPNTGELFF. The CDR3 DNA reads TGCGCCAGCAGCTTGTCCTCCGCCCCGAACACCGGGGAGCTGTTTTTT.